The text below deals with one T cell receptor beta chain. In its sample, this clone was seen a few times. The antigen it binds to is not known. No base quality information exists; no much larger clone differs at one position. The germline V gene (reference sequence) supplies CDR1 LNHDA and CDR2 SQIVND. From its cysteine to its phenylalanine, the CDR3 spans 13 amino acids. The read is trimmed to its CDR3 DNA, 39 bases read in frame from base 1. Trimming takes 7 bases from V and 3 bases from J, and the germline ends sit 12 bases apart. In total, roughly 670 healthy bone marrow donors made up the cohort. At the time of sampling, all cohort members were nominally healthy, though unrecorded immune exposures were likely present. The donor tested CMV seropositive, placing the donor among the 289 seropositive members of the cohort. Every donor gave a peripheral blood sample, and the peripheral blood mononuclear cells from that sample were used for TCR beta sequencing. Genomic DNA extraction from the blood cell samples was performed with the Qiagen DNeasy Blood Extraction Kit.

The data derive from a study of cytomegalovirus exposure and HLA in healthy donors (dated by TCRdb to the late 2010s). In the study overall: An earlier analysis of approximately 640 of the donors reported more than 250 Gb of sequence data and some 100 million unique TCR beta sequences from roughly 180 million T cells. Roughly 300 gigabases of sequencing data and tens of millions of unique TCR sequences were included in an early release covering about 700 HLA-typed donors. The genetic ancestry cluster associated with self-reported Caucasian donors included 65% to 90% of the roughly 400 genotyped donors. The study was designed to test whether signatures of past pathogen exposure could be identified by cataloging public T cell receptors. The study used immunosequencing to profile the T cell repertoires of around 600 subjects and linked those repertoires to cytomegalovirus serostatus. A separate validation cohort of some 130 different subjects was used in addition to the roughly 700-subject first cohort. The study combined high-throughput TCR immunosequencing, statistical association of individual TCRs with disease status, and machine learning to predict cytomegalovirus infection status. A later analysis re-examined previously published TCR beta repertoires from roughly 650 donors and added high-resolution HLA genotyping to investigate patterns of TCR occurrence. Rather than drawing on any new phenotypic data, the later analysis identified candidate immune exposures from TCR beta sequences and the way those sequences occurred across donors. In an earlier analysis of 587 of the donors, high-throughput TCR beta sequencing was used to judge whether each TCR beta V gene segment behaved as functional or pseudogenic. Alongside the repertoire data, information on donor age, sex, ethnicity and CMV serostatus was compiled. In a later genetic analysis, genome-wide SNP genotypes for about three fifths of the 666 donors were used, and that subset was treated as a discovery cohort. Every discovery cohort repertoire had been produced on one sequencing platform. Class I and class II HLA loci were covered by the typing at four-digit resolution. The number of typed donors differed by locus: roughly 629-630 for A, B, C, DRB1 and DQB1; roughly 510 for DQA1; some 610 for DPA1; and approximately 450 for DPB1. Roughly five DR-DQ haplotypes were handled as single units for association and clustering because linkage in the cohort was strong. Among almost 400 genotyped donors of the cohort, an average of around 240,000 unique TCR beta nucleotide sequences were sequenced per donor, roughly a sixth of them non-productive. What the work shows at the level of the full study, not this receptor alone: In a later analysis, several top co-occurrence clusters were reported to appear linked to parvovirus B19, influenza, CMV and Epstein-Barr virus. In the study, approximately 160 TCR beta chains were listed as associated with cytomegalovirus. According to a later analysis, most CMV-associated TCR beta chains appeared to be HLA-restricted, and the HLA associations seemed to be driven largely by CMV exposure. Three of the identified cytomegalovirus-associated TCR beta chains were confirmed in vitro to be specific for cytomegalovirus antigens. A further reported finding was that TCR beta sequences accurately predicted the HLA-A and HLA-B alleles for most subjects in the first cohort. Because HLA typing was unavailable for some donors at each locus, only the typed subset was used in association tests. Linkage disequilibrium might explain the correlated functional status among segregating V segments, but an unknown experimental factor could not be ruled out. When HLA alleles, especially DR and DQ, strongly co-occurred, attributing TCR associations to individual alleles was difficult. In a later analysis, HLA-associated TCR beta chains were found to be more clonally expanded and to have lower generation probabilities than equally common non-associated chains. CMV serostatus was the only immune exposure information available for the cohort. A later genetic analysis reported fewer N-insertions in productive TCRs among donors in an Asian-associated ancestry cluster than the roughly 640-donor mean. Roughly 17 rarely observed V segments, including chromosome 9 orphons, were excluded from the earlier analysis of a few hundred of the donors because counts were too low. In a later analysis, the rate of TCR association differed among HLA loci, with DRB1 alleles having the most associated TCRs and HLA-C alleles having the fewest. In a later analysis, around 17,000 TCR beta sequences were associated with specific HLA alleles at a false discovery rate of 0.05. Across donors, most TCR sequences were observed very rarely, whereas some public TCRs were present in many individuals. An association between a missense DCLRE1C variant and V-gene and J-gene trimming of TCR beta chains was found in a later genetic analysis and replicated in an independent cohort. The cohort was sequenced for TCR beta chains only, and without alpha or paired-chain data the features that could be detected were limited. The presence/absence analyses assumed that sequencing depth was roughly uniform across donors, and that assumption may not be true. In an earlier analysis of 587 of the donors, most TCR beta V segments appeared in productive rearrangements about 87% or about 30% of the time, broadly matching IMGT annotations. Because the 87-base-pair reads could not distinguish some IMGT-functional V segments, including TRBV6-2 and TRBV6-3, those segments were excluded. According to the authors, the approach could potentially be generalized to other disease states and immunological phenotypes. In both the original and validation cohorts, the classifier was reported to diagnose cytomegalovirus status with high specificity and sensitivity. A cluster of highly shared sequence variants was judged likely to be a technical artifact of the sequencing pipeline.

Library preparation employed the immunoSEQ multiplex PCR assay. For the multiplex PCR, a mixture combining 60 forward primers for TCR Vbeta segments and 13 reverse primers for TCR Jbeta segments was used. Amplification of the CDR3 region of rearranged TCR beta genes was performed with a multiplex PCR assay on genomic DNA. Amplified TCR beta libraries were sequenced as 87-base-pair reads on the Illumina HiSeq System. Per the source publication's procedure: Across the 700 or so repertoires, a later analysis counted 80 million or so unique TCR beta chains, approximately 12 million of which were shared by at least two donors. Raw reads were error-corrected and collapsed into unique sequences by a nearest-neighbor algorithm in which closely related sequences were merged to remove PCR and sequencing errors. V, D and J gene segments were assigned by aligning CDR3 sequences to IMGT reference sequences. For a sequence to be retained, a match of at least six nucleotides was required to both a V gene segment and a J gene segment. Rearrangements were called productive when the CDR3 lacked stop codons and stayed in frame with V and J; all others were non-productive. CDR3 was defined according to IMGT convention as the region running from the second conserved V-encoded cysteine to the conserved J-encoded phenylalanine. Sequences without an unambiguous match to a single V gene segment were excluded from the earlier analysis of about 600 of the donors. An earlier analysis of under 750 of the donors called V segments functional above 56.7% productive rearrangements and segregating when the between-donor standard deviation exceeded 5%. A statistical classification framework was built for diagnosing cytomegalovirus status from the catalog of TCR beta chain sequences. V and J gene assignment, in a later analysis, came from comparing TCR nucleotide sequences with IMGT/GENE-DB human TR gene sequences. In a later analysis, CDR3 sequences and most-parsimonious VDJ recombination scenarios were assigned using the TCRdist pipeline. In a later analysis, each TCR beta chain was defined by its CDR3 amino acid sequence together with its V-gene family, and reads without a unique V-gene family were excluded. As a way to deal with suspected cross-contamination and a sequencing artifact, a later analysis dropped 500 to 700 nucleotide sequences that were highly shared and had low generation probability. In a later analysis, a clonal expansion index for each public chain was calculated from normalized within-repertoire ranks of inferred template counts. A later analysis computed generation probabilities with a VDJ recombination model fitted to out-of-frame rearrangements, and checked the results against IGoR. In a later analysis, hypergeometric tests were used to score TCR-TCR, TCR-HLA and TCR-CMV co-occurrence, with a repertoire-size bias correction applied to TCR pairs. To estimate false discovery rates, a later analysis permuted the HLA or CMV assignments 20 times. In a later analysis, co-occurring TCRs were grouped using DBSCAN, and TCRdist sequence similarity was added for clustering within HLA-allele-positive subsets. For co-occurrence clustering, repertoires with fewer than 30,000 or more than 120,000 public chains were excluded, along with roughly 5 repertoires with anomalous nucleotide sharing. Held by TCRdb, this immuneACCESS table contains in-frame sequences only and omits some clones. Under half of the omission traces to an unresolved V gene where checked; the cause of the rest is unknown. V, J and clone size are those of that table, while D and trimming were read from the DNA. In all, the sample holds approximately 110,000 clones, and 70% of those were seen once. Approximately 11% of the sample is held by the ten biggest clonotypes.

The chain employs TRBV19 and TRBJ1-1; TRBD1 is a possible D gene, resting on 6 matching bases. The receptor was isolated from a middle-aged man in good health and CMV-seropositive. The specimen was PBMCs. The CDR3 region has the sequence CASITGRHTEAFF. The sequenced DNA: TGTGCCAGTATTACAGGGCGGCACACTGAAGCTTTCTTT.